The clone carrying this TCR beta chain has a count of ten or more. Its specificity is not known. Trimming took 4 bases from V and 6 from J; bases not matched to a gene: 8. CDR1 is DFQATT and CDR2 is SNEGSKA in the germline V gene (reference sequence). The CDR3 totals 13 residues. The data stem from a study of T-cell reconstitution after alpha-beta-depleted transplantation in children. Study-wide findings and caveats: T-cell counts and diversity at one year post-transplant came mainly from newly produced T cells. TCRbeta diversity was high at day 60 in some patients (a result of surviving recipient T cells and thymic progenitors). Expanded clones from the graft, numbering several hundred, reportedly supplied alpha-beta T cells about two months after transplant.

The library targeted TCRbeta and was prepared with unique molecular identifiers. TCRdb analysed the PCR reads with MiXCR anew, one entry per CDR3 protein. The sample yields 700,000 or so distinct CDR3 sequences, 10% to 15% seen once. The rearrangement joins TRBV20-1 to TRBJ2-5; TRBD2 agrees at 7 bases. This TCR derives from a girl aged 2 to 9 with congenital amegakaryocytic thrombocytopenia, due to receive a stem cell transplant. The sequencing used PBMCs, collected before TCRalphabeta/CD19-depleted stem cell transplant. The CDR3, as DNA: TGCAGTGCTACCCTGGGAGGGTTAAAGACCCAGTACTTC. As protein: CSATLGGLKTQYF.